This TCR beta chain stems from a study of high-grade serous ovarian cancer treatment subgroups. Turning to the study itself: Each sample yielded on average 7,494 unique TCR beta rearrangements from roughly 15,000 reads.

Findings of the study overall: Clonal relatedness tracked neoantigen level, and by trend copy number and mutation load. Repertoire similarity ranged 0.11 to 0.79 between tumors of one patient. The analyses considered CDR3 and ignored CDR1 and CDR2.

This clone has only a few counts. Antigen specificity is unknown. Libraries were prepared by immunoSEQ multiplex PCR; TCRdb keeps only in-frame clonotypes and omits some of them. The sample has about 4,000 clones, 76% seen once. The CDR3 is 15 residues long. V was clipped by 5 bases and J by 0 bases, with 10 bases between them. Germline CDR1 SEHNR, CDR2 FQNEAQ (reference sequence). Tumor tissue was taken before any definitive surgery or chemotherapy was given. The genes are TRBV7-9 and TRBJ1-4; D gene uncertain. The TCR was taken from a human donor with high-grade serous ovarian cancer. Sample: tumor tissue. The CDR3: CASSLPSSTNEKLFF. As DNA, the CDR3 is TGTGCCAGCAGCCTTCCCTCCTCAACTAATGAAAAACTGTTTTTT.